The rows below give T cell receptor beta chains drawn from one sample of a study of identical twins. TCRdb reprocessed the 5' RACE reads with MiXCR, giving one entry per CDR3 protein. This table has a few hundred thousand distinct CDR3 sequences, approximately 9.6% appearing once. This sample was shared with a second study, whose subject was yellow fever vaccine responses in identical twins.

The sequencing input was PBMCs. These TCRs come from a woman younger than 30 in good health. The CDR3 runs from the conserved cysteine through the conserved F or W. Fields, in order: CDR3 protein, V gene, J gene, D gene, CDR3 length. A D gene is named only where the DNA matches it firmly.

CASSLSGWWDEQYF,TRBV7-3,TRBJ2-7,.,14
CASSQKGTIRSEQYF,TRBV4-3,TRBJ2-7,.,15
CARSLAAPGRMSSYEQYF,TRBV12-3/TRBV12-4,TRBJ2-7,.,18
CASSLDGTGPDTQYF,TRBV7-2,TRBJ2-3,TRBD1,15
CASSVVGQNTGELFF,TRBV9,TRBJ2-2,.,15
CASSSRVNEQFF,TRBV7-9,TRBJ2-1,.,12
CASSEGSRQYF,TRBV6-1,TRBJ2-7,.,11
CASSVGAGTYEQYF,TRBV5-1,TRBJ2-7,.,14
CSASLKRGGANVLTF,TRBV20-1,TRBJ2-6,.,15
CSVPSGQGASEQYF,TRBV29-1,TRBJ2-7,TRBD1,14
CASSLPQGANTEAFF,TRBV3-1,TRBJ1-1,TRBD1,15
CASSTKASASYEQYF,TRBV5-1,TRBJ2-7,.,15
CAWGVGAGDNEQFF,TRBV30,TRBJ2-1,TRBD2,14
CASSWTSGRYNEQFF,TRBV19,TRBJ2-1,TRBD2,15
CASSQVTIPGSPYEQYF,TRBV4-1,TRBJ2-7,.,17
CSARGVDRFYEQYF,TRBV20-1,TRBJ2-7,.,14
CASSTGQENSETQYF,TRBV21-1,TRBJ2-5,.,15
CASSPARGDRAEAFF,TRBV18,TRBJ1-1,.,15
CASSHDYGLLREQYF,TRBV9,TRBJ2-7,.,15
CASSSGPGAYGYTF,TRBV12-3/TRBV12-4,TRBJ1-2,.,14
CASSLAGINYEQYF,TRBV12-3/TRBV12-4,TRBJ2-7,.,14
CATSRVGGGSVNWVNEQFF,TRBV15,TRBJ2-1,.,19
CASRQDSGQPQHF,TRBV12-3/TRBV12-4,TRBJ1-5,.,13
CAISVGFLGLSEQYF,TRBV10-3,TRBJ2-7,.,15
CASRTTGIYGYTF,TRBV6-2/TRBV6-3,TRBJ1-2,.,13
CASSESHQGEVGGYTF,TRBV10-1,TRBJ1-2,.,16
CAISEQTGGDEQYF,TRBV10-3,TRBJ2-7,TRBD1,14
CASSRDTTGNTIYF,TRBV19,TRBJ1-3,.,14
CASSQGPGADTQYF,TRBV4-2,TRBJ2-3,.,14
CASSHDRILNTEAFF,TRBV3-1,TRBJ1-1,.,15
CATSRGGGRTDTQYF,TRBV12-3/TRBV12-4,TRBJ2-3,TRBD2,15
CASSQVYGEPTEAFF,TRBV4-1,TRBJ1-1,.,15
CASSQSESTQYF,TRBV3-1,TRBJ2-5,.,12
CASSQELQGHEQYF,TRBV4-3,TRBJ2-7,.,14
CSARDYRGFYEQYF,TRBV20-1,TRBJ2-7,TRBD1,14
CASSVGSANTGELFF,TRBV2,TRBJ2-2,.,15
CASSLLFNTGNNEQFF,TRBV7-4,TRBJ2-1,.,16
CASRLWGLAAQETQYF,TRBV11-2,TRBJ2-5,TRBD2,16
CSVVPGPQEQFF,TRBV29-1,TRBJ2-1,.,12
CASSQDWTGSDEQFF,TRBV4-3,TRBJ2-1,TRBD1,15
CASSLTAGRNEQFF,TRBV7-2,TRBJ2-1,.,14
CASRTNQETQYF,TRBV7-2,TRBJ2-5,.,12
CASSLTGLASEQYF,TRBV7-8,TRBJ2-7,TRBD2,14
CSARLTGAYTGELFF,TRBV20-1,TRBJ2-2,.,15
CASSRGTGSYNEQFF,TRBV3-1,TRBJ2-1,TRBD1,15